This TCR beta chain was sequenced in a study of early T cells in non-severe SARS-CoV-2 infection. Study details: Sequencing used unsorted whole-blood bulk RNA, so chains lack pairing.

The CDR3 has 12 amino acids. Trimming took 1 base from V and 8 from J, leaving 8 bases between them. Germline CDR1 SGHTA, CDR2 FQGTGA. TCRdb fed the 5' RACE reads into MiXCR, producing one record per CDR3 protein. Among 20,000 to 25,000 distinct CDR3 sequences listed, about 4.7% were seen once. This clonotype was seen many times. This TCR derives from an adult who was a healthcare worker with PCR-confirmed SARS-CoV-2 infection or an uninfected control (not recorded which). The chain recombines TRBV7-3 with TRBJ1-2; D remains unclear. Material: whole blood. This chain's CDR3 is CASSLMGSGYTF. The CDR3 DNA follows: TGTGCCAGCAGCTTAATGGGGTCAGGCTACACCTTC.